These 21 T cell receptor delta chains share one sample of origin, sequenced in a study of gammadelta T cells in human blood. TCRdb re-processed the RT-PCR reads using CATT. This sample carries about 230 delta-chain clones, 25% to 30% of them seen once, and the ten largest clones take about 61%. The sequenced sample consisted of non-Vgamma9Vdelta2 gamma-delta T cells from adult blood. These receptors came from a human donor.

This clone is a singleton in its sample. One base separates it from a far larger clone, so it is likely a read error. This rearrangement joins TRDV1 to TRDJ1; 11 positions match TRDD3. CDR1 and CDR2 (germline): TSWWSYY, QGS. The V gene end was trimmed by 0 bases and the J gene end by 2 bases; junction bases not matched to a gene: 23. The CDR3 contains 23 residues. Here the CDR3 DNA reads TGTGCTCTTGGGGAACTAGTGTTTTTACGAAGAGCTGGGGGATACTGGACGACCGATAAACTCATCTTT. Residues: CALGELVFLRRAGGYWTTDKLIF.

This clone is judged hyperexpanded. At the DNA level, this CDR3 is encoded by other sequences in the same sample as well. This chain links TRDV3 with TRDJ1; D is possibly TRDD3 (6 bases). Looked up from germline, CDR1 is TVYSNPD and CDR2 is GDNSRS (reference sequence). The CDR3 is 14 amino acids. V lost 1 base and J lost 0, with 12 bases in between. The DNA of the CDR3 is TGTGCCTTTACATCCTGGGGATACACCGATAAACTCATCTTT. It codes for CAFTSWGYTDKLIF.

On this clone itself: A far larger clone is one base from this, pointing to a likely read error. Other DNA sequences from this sample encode an identical CDR3 as well. V gene TRDV1 combines with J gene TRDJ3; 9 bases agree with TRDD3. This CDR3 comprises 23 residues. Trimming removed 3 bases from V and 0 bases from J; junction bases left unmatched: 18. Germline V gene lookup returns CDR1 TSWWSYY and CDR2 QGS. The CDR3 coding sequence is TGTGCTCTTGGGGAGCGGGCCTTCCCCCGTGGTGGGGGATACTCCTGGGACACCCGACAGATGTTTTTC. Translated: CALGERAFPRGGGYSWDTRQMFF.

This clone is termed large. The rearrangement joins TRDV1 to TRDJ1; TRDD3 agrees at 13 bases. Germline V lookup: CDR1 TSWWSYY, CDR2 QGS. This CDR3 has 19 amino acids. Germline trimming cut 4 bases from V and 7 bases from J; bases unmatched to any gene: 18. CDR3 sequence reads: CALGVAPFLTGGYAVKLIF. Written as DNA, the CDR3 is TGTGCTCTTGGGGTTGCCCCGTTCCTGACTGGGGGATACGCAGTTAAACTCATCTTT.

This clone appeared a few times. This may stem from a read error, because a much larger clone lies one nucleotide away. Different DNA sequences within this sample yield the same CDR3. The chain recombines TRDV1 with TRDJ1; 12 nucleotides line up with TRDD3. CDR3 length: 24 amino acids. J was trimmed by 5 bases and V by 3 bases; bases with no gene match: 31. In germline, CDR1 is TSWWSYY, CDR2 QGS. In DNA form, the CDR3 reads TGTGCTCTTGGGGATCTCGCCGTAAACGAGCCCTTTGACTGGGGGATACCCGAGACTGATAAACTCATCTTT. Translating gives CALGDLAVNEPFDWGIPETDKLIF.

Relative to its sample, this clone is hyperexpanded. The sample holds other DNA sequences that translate to the same CDR3. The V and J genes are TRDV1 and TRDJ1, with 8 bases aligning to TRDD3. This CDR3 spans 18 amino acids. The V segment lost 2 bases and the J segment 0 bases; nucleotides outside the gene matches: 11. Germline assignment: CDR1 TSWWSYY and CDR2 QGS. The CDR3 DNA is TGTGCTCTTGGGGAAAGGCGCGGGTACTGGGGGTACACCGATAAACTCATCTTT. Protein: CALGERRGYWGYTDKLIF.

This clone was counted between two and nine times. One base away lies a much larger clone, so this may be a sequencing read error. J is TRDJ1 and V is TRDV1; TRDD3 aligns across 7 bases. This CDR3 is 19 amino acids long. In germline, CDR1 is TSWWSYY, CDR2 QGS. V dropped 3 bases and J dropped 4; count of bases not matched to a gene: 20. CDR3 residues: CALGDAPKFGDMERDKLIF. The CDR3, as DNA: TGTGCTCTTGGGGACGCCCCAAAGTTTGGGGATATGGAACGCGATAAACTCATCTTT.

To note about this clone: This likely stems from a read error, as it lies one base from a far larger clone. Additional DNA sequences in this sample encode the identical CDR3. V and J are TRDV1 and TRDJ2; 13 bases map to TRDD3. Per germline, CDR1 TSWWSYY and CDR2 QGS. The CDR3 totals 25 residues. The CDR3 spells CALGYPAFLTTTGGYARALTAQLFF. CDR3 bases: TGTGCCCTTGGGTACCCGGCCTTCCTTACTACTACTGGGGGATACGCCAGAGCTTTGACAGCACAACTCTTCTTT.

The table lists this clone with a few counts. With a much larger clone just one base away, this may be a read error. This same CDR3 is encoded by further DNA sequences in the sample. V gene TRDV1 combines with J gene TRDJ1; D could derive from TRDD2 or TRDD3 (6 bases each). The V gene's germline CDR1 is TSWWSYY and CDR2 QGS. This CDR3 region has 22 residues. Written as DNA, the CDR3 is TGTGCTCTTGGGGAACTCGACCTTCCCAAGGAGGGGATCCTCTTTTACACTGATAAACTCATCTTT. Encoded protein: CALGELDLPKEGILFYTDKLIF.

Only one count was recorded for this clone. The chain recombines TRDV3 with TRDJ1; 7 nucleotides align to TRDD3. After removal of 1 base from V and 0 bases from J, the junction contained 38 bases not matched to a gene. This CDR3 spans 25 amino acids. Germline V gene sequence: CDR1 TVYSNPD, CDR2 GDNSRS (reference sequence). As DNA, the CDR3 is TGTGCCTTTACCACTCTTGGGGACGTTAATCCCCACCTAATACTGGGGACCATGTACACCGATAAACTCATCTTT. Its protein is CAFTTLGDVNPHLILGTMYTDKLIF. Full variable domain (missing parts from reference TRDV3 and TRDJ1): CDKVTQSSPDQTVASGSEVVLLCTYDTVYSNPDLFWYRIRPDYSFQFVFYGDNSRSEGADFTQGRFSVKHILTQKAFHLVISPVRTEDSATYYCAFTTLGDVNPHLILGTMYTDKLIFGKGTRVTVEP.

Concerning this clone itself: A read error may be the cause here, since a much bigger clone is one base away. This chain uses TRDV1 with TRDJ1, with 11 bases that match TRDD3. Trimming took 2 bases from V and 2 from J; bases not matched to a gene: 31. This CDR3 spans 25 amino acids. Germline values: CDR1 TSWWSYY, CDR2 QGS. The CDR3 region is CALGESPILPPLRGLGGYGTDKLIF. In DNA, the CDR3 is TGTGCTCTTGGGGAATCCCCCATCCTTCCTCCCCTCCGAGGACTTGGGGGATACGGTACCGATAAACTCATCTTT.

This clone occurred a few times. A read error is likely here: a far larger clone is one base away. This sample includes further DNA sequences coding for the same CDR3. V is TRDV3 and J is TRDJ1; 8 bases fit TRDD3. The CDR3 runs to 14 residues. Germline V gives CDR1 TVYSNPD, CDR2 GDNSRS (reference sequence). The CDR3 coding sequence is TGTGCCTTTACATCCTGGGGATACACAGATAAACTCATCTTT. The encoded protein is CAFTSWGYTDKLIF.

This clone has just a few counts. This probably arose from a read error, given a far larger clone one base away. The sample holds other DNA sequences that translate to the same CDR3. This chain connects TRDV1 to TRDJ1, with TRDD3 identical over 7 bases. The CDR3 loop spans 19 amino acids. V shed 3 bases, J shed 5 bases, and the junction held 21 bases outside the gene matches. From germline, CDR1 is TSWWSYY and CDR2 QGS. The chain's CDR3 is CALGEFPPGAGGSADKLIF. The CDR3 bases are TGTGCTCTTGGGGAGTTTCCACCTGGGGCTGGGGGGTCGGCTGATAAACTCATCTTT.

This clone is termed hyperexpanded. The same CDR3 arises from other DNA sequences in this sample as well. The chain recombines TRDV3 with TRDJ1; 12 bases agree with TRDD3. J gave up 1 base and V 3 bases, and 24 bases lay outside the gene matches. This CDR3 comprises 21 residues. Germline V gene data show CDR1 as TVYSNPD and CDR2 as GDNSRS (reference sequence). The CDR3 sequence is CALGATSSTGGYPPFTDKLIF. CDR3 coding DNA: TGTGCCTTGGGGGCTACTAGTTCTACTGGGGGATACCCTCCATTCACCGATAAACTCATCTTT. Looking up the rest from reference TRDV3 and TRDJ1 gives the full variable domain: CDKVTQSSPDQTVASGSEVVLLCTYDTVYSNPDLFWYRIRPDYSFQFVFYGDNSRSEGADFTQGRFSVKHILTQKAFHLVISPVRTEDSATYYCALGATSSTGGYPPFTDKLIFGKGTRVTVEP.

This clone was observed a handful of times. With only one base between it and a far larger clone, this is likely a read error. Other DNA sequences from this sample encode an identical CDR3 as well. The V and J genes are TRDV1 and TRDJ1; 10 bases map to TRDD3. Germline CDR1 is TSWWSYY and CDR2 is QGS. J was trimmed by 7 bases and V by 1 base; bases with no gene match: 33. This CDR3 is 24 amino acids long. DNA for the CDR3: TGTGCTCTTGGGGAACAAATCCTCGCCTACCGCTTTAAAGGGGGATACGACCTACCAGGTAAACTCATCTTT. Protein: CALGEQILAYRFKGGYDLPGKLIF.

This clone was detected a few times. One base away lies a much larger clone, so this may be a sequencing read error. This same CDR3 is encoded by further DNA sequences in the sample. This chain joins TRDV1 and TRDJ1; D assignment may be TRDD2 or TRDD3 (7 bases each). V lost 4 bases and J lost 3, with 39 bases in between. Germline CDR1 is TSWWSYY and CDR2 is QGS. CDR3 length: 23 amino acids. CDR3 sequence: CALGGLTTSYDLLGPGVSDKLIF. CDR3 nucleotide sequence: TGTGCTCTTGGGGGCCTGACTACTTCCTATGACCTACTGGGGCCGGGCGTCTCCGATAAACTCATCTTT.

Concerning this clone itself: This may come from a read error, since a much larger clone is one base off. This CDR3 is also generated by other DNA sequences in the sample. V usage is TRDV1 and J usage is TRDJ1, with 11 nucleotides matching TRDD3. V shed 2 bases, J shed 5 bases, and the junction held 13 bases outside the gene matches. CDR1 is TSWWSYY, CDR2 QGS, per germline. The CDR3 extends over 18 amino acids. CDR3 region: CALGEFPTWGIRTDKLIF. The CDR3 nucleotides read TGTGCTCTTGGGGAATTTCCTACGTGGGGGATACGCACTGATAAACTCATCTTT.

By proportion, this clone is large (0.1 to 1%). This may be a read error, as it is one base from a much larger clone. Other DNA sequences in this sample translate to the same CDR3. The rearrangement joins TRDV1 to TRDJ1, with 11 bases fitting TRDD3. The CDR3 covers 24 residues. Germline CDR1 is TSWWSYY and CDR2 is QGS. The CDR3 coding sequence is TGTGCTCTTGGGGAAATTAGGACCACCGCTTGGGGTGGGGGATACGTGGGGTACACTGATAAACTCATCTTT. It yields the protein CALGEIRTTAWGGGYVGYTDKLIF.

By share, this clone counts as hyperexpanded. Other DNA sequences from this sample encode an identical CDR3 as well. The chain is built from TRDV1 and TRDJ1; 9 bases are shared with TRDD3. Germline-derived CDR1 and CDR2 are TSWWSYY and QGS. The CDR3 runs 22 residues. The ends lost 1 base at V and 0 bases at J; junction bases unmatched: 21. The CDR3 sequence: CALGEHAPRWGITLWYTDKLIF. In DNA, the CDR3 is TGTGCTCTTGGGGAACACGCTCCTAGATGGGGGATAACCCTTTGGTACACCGATAAACTCATCTTT.

This clone is termed medium-sized. Since a far larger clone is one base different, this is likely a read error. In the same sample, other DNA sequences code for this CDR3. The V call is TRDV1, the J call TRDJ1; 9 nucleotides agree with TRDD3. CDR3 length: 22 amino acids. Germline CDR1 is TSWWSYY and CDR2 is QGS. Here the CDR3 DNA reads TGTGCTCTTGGGGAACACGCTCCTAGATGGGGGATAACCCTTTGGTACACAGATAAACTCATCTTT. Translation: CALGEHAPRWGITLWYTDKLIF.

This clone turned up a few times. A read error likely explains why the TCRdb protein, taken from a much larger clone, differs from this DNA's translation at residue 6; the protein shown is translated from the DNA. The chain carries TRDV1 and TRDJ1; 9 nucleotides line up with TRDD3. This CDR3 spans 22 amino acids. V trimming: 1 base; J trimming: 0 bases; junction bases outside the gene matches: 21. Per the germline V gene, CDR1 is TSWWSYY and CDR2 is QGS. For the CDR3, the DNA is TGTGCTCTTGGGGAACGCGCTCCTAGATGGGGGATAACCCTTTGGTACACCGATAAACTCATCTTT. Protein: CALGERAPRWGITLWYTDKLIF.